This T cell receptor beta chain was recorded in a study of cytomegalovirus exposure and HLA in healthy donors. General study findings and limits: Whilst most TCR sequences proved rare, a subset of public TCRs occurred across many donors. As confirmed in vitro, three CMV-associated chains were specific for CMV antigens.

Details on this clone: Its matching antigen is unknown.

The CDR3 runs 19 residues. After removal of 5 bases from V and 1 base from J, the junction contained 15 bases not matched to a gene. Germline loops: CDR1 SEHNR, CDR2 FQNEAQ (reference sequence). Measured with immunoSEQ multiplex PCR; TCRdb has only the in-frame clones, and not every one. The sample has approximately 220,000 clones; approximately 87% are singletons. Among the 100 to 150 subjects of the validation cohort, separate from the approximately 700-subject first cohort, were the donors. This TCR derives from a young man in good health and CMV-seronegative. Sequencing was done on a sample of PBMCs. This chain connects TRBV7-9 to TRBJ2-3; 10 bases map to TRBD1. The DNA for the CDR3 is TGTGCCAGCAGCCCTCCCCCCGGGACAGGGGTGGGGGGCACAGATACGCAGTATTTT. As protein: CASSPPPGTGVGGTDTQYF.